This TCR beta chain was profiled in a study of a mutant IDH1 vaccine in newly diagnosed glioma. Study information: Previous care, which was radiotherapy, temozolomide, or both, most often involved both. Study-wide results and caveats: Pseudoprogression showed no apparent link to changes in top peripheral T cell clonotypes.

Measured with immunoSEQ multiplex PCR; TCRdb has only the in-frame clones, and not every one. This table has 85,000 to 100,000 clones, 85% to 90% appearing once. Time point noted: baseline, week 1 (first vaccination visit). Described treatment: pre-vaccination baseline after standard-of-care therapy. In the case of this clone: The target antigen is unknown.

The sample here was PBMCs, taken from a glioma patient treated with radiotherapy, temozolomide or both. The clonotype originates from a woman aged 50 to 60 with glioma.

The CDR3 DNA reads as TGTGCCAGCAGCCTGGGCGGGGTAGCATACTCACACAATGAGCAGTTCTTC. Protein product: CASSLGGVAYSHNEQFF. The chain links TRBV11-3 to TRBJ2-1; tentative D call: TRBD2 (6 bases). Trimming cost V 5 bases and J 5 bases, with 22 bases left between them. Germline V gene sequence: CDR1 SGHNT, CDR2 YENEEA. CDR3 size: 17 residues.